This T cell receptor beta chain was captured in a study of beta chain features in type 1 diabetes (dated by TCRdb to 2016 to 2018). About the investigation overall: Mean age, gender distribution, total cell number and subset yield did not differ between patients and healthy donors. Across all samples, some 110,000,000 sorted cells were examined, and cell number per subset correlated strongly with RNA yield. Regulatory and stem cell-like memory subsets were obtained from only 8 patients and roughly 8 healthy donors, while naive and central memory subsets were obtained from all 30 or so donors. The study compared TCRB repertoires of sorted circulating CD4+ T cell subsets between recently diagnosed type 1 diabetes patients and matched healthy donors.

The entire isolated RNA was reverse transcribed using the High Capacity cDNA Reverse Transcription Kit, and thus expressed TCRB transcripts were sequenced. Deep immunoSEQ sequencing was performed on naive, central memory and regulatory T cell samples, with an average of about 3.6 million total reads per sample. Sorted cells were lysed in RLT buffer, and RNA was extracted using DNase-treated RNeasy Micro or Mini kits according to cell number. To prevent cross-contamination, each cell subset was processed individually, whereas patient and healthy donor samples were processed jointly. Using the immunoSEQ multiplex PCR, TCRB sequences were amplified from cDNA into 87-bp fragments spanning the CDR3 region. Sequencing of the amplicons was done on the Illumina HiSeq platform. The study's own analysis went as follows. PCR bias was computationally corrected using synthetic template baselines, reads within Hamming distance 2 were collapsed, and singletons that could not be merged were discarded. Reads were aligned against IMGT to assign V, D and J genes, CDR3 length and insertions or deletions at six rearrangement sites. Within each subset, clonotype counts were normalized to sorted cell number, after which true diversity and Gini coefficients were computed with the tcR R package. The overlap coefficient, calculated on TCRB nucleotide sequences, was used to measure repertoire sharing. Out-of-frame TCRB sequences from naive cells were analyzed to stand in for the pre-selection repertoire. TCRdb's version of the immuneACCESS table is confined to in-frame rearrangements and falls short of the full clone set. An unresolved V gene accounts for under half of the shortfall where checked; the remainder is of unknown origin. The V and J calls and the clone size are those of that table, but D and trimming were determined from the DNA. The table for this sample lists 250,000 to 300,000 clones; roughly an eighth of them were counted only once. The ten most abundant clones make up 0.015% to 0.02% of the sample.

This clone showed up just a few times. Its binding antigen is unknown. One base away there is no much larger clone; base qualities are not given. Beyond this particular receptor, the publication reports: Because the HLA sub-analyses included only small numbers of individuals, any influence of HLA type on TCRB rearrangement was left unresolved. Shorter templates might have been favored by PCR, but patient and control samples were amplified and corrected together, so both groups would have been affected equally by any skew. In all four CD4+ subsets, TCRB CDR3 length was moderately but significantly shorter in type 1 diabetes patients. Because cDNA rather than genomic DNA was sequenced, highly expressing activated cells could have been over-represented, although no difference in activation and CD3 levels was found between groups. Naive, central memory and regulatory TCRB repertoires appeared to be more alike among patients than among healthy donors. Patients with type 1 diabetes made fewer insertions and deleted more nucleotides at VDJ recombination sites, implying thymic rearrangement abnormalities.

A single peripheral blood draw of around 120 mL on average was collected from each donor into heparinised tubes. A BD FACSAria II was used to sort naive, central memory, regulatory and stem cell-like memory CD4+ T cells with a panel that included CD45RO, CCR7, CD25, CD127, CD95 and CD27. All sorted populations exceeded 95% purity. PBMCs were separated immediately by Lymphoprep density gradient centrifugation and were stained directly, without being cultured. So that batch effects would be minimized, each experiment stained and sorted samples in pairs, pairing one healthy donor with one patient. Trimming removed 8 bases from V and 8 bases from J; the gene matches leave 8 bases unexplained. CDR1 and CDR2 are drawn from the germline V gene: MDHEN, SYDVKM. The CDR3 runs 14 amino acids, cysteine and phenylalanine included. The read is trimmed to its CDR3 DNA, 42 bases read in frame from base 1.

The origin of this receptor is a young man with type 1 diabetes. Sequencing was done on a sample of naive CD4+ T cells from blood. The sample's cell subset or site label, decoded: true naive CD4+ T cells. The chain employs TRBV28 and TRBJ2-1; 11 bases in between match TRBD2. This receptor carries the CDR3 CASRTSGSWDEQFF. Here is the DNA: TGTGCCAGCCGTACTAGCGGGAGTTGGGATGAGCAGTTCTTC.